Listed here are 30 T cell receptor beta chains from one sample, sequenced in a study of cytomegalovirus exposure and HLA in healthy donors. Researchers ran the PCR with 60 Vbeta and 13 Jbeta primers. Clones were read by immunoSEQ multiplex PCR, and TCRdb kept only the in-frame ones, dropping some. There are some 130,000 clones in the sample, with 1.6% held by the top ten. Sequenced: PBMCs. These receptors were collected from a woman aged 40 to 55 in good health and CMV-seropositive.

The rearrangement links TRBV18 to TRBJ2-1; 14 nucleotides line up with TRBD2. CDR3 size: 16 residues. V shed 2 bases and J 9 bases; nucleotides not matched to a gene: 6. Germline CDR1 and CDR2: KGHSH and LQKENI. The CDR3 sequence is CASSPGLAGGRGEQFF. DNA of the CDR3: TGTGCCAGCTCACCAGGACTAGCGGGAGGTCGCGGTGAGCAGTTCTTC.

The chain couples TRBV28 to TRBJ2-1; the match to TRBD2 covers 13 bases. The germline CDR1 and CDR2 sequences are MDHEN and SYDVKM. The CDR3 spans 21 residues. V lost 5 bases and J lost 0; bases outside the gene matches: 16. This CDR3 is CASSLGTSGNSRLPSYNEQFF. DNA of the CDR3: TGTGCCAGCAGTCTCGGGACTAGCGGGAACTCAAGACTACCCTCCTACAATGAGCAGTTCTTC.

V gene TRBV28 combines with J gene TRBJ2-2; D perhaps matches TRBD2 (7 bases). This CDR3 contains 17 residues. Trimming removed 7 bases from V and 5 bases from J, with 23 bases in between. Germline CDR1 and CDR2: MDHEN and SYDVKM. The CDR3 reads CASNLRGRAQGTGELFF. CDR3 DNA: TGTGCCAGCAACTTAAGGGGGAGGGCCCAGGGTACCGGGGAGCTGTTTTTT.

V is TRBV7-9 and J is TRBJ2-1; 7 bases match TRBD2. Germline assignment: CDR1 SEHNR and CDR2 FQNEAQ (reference sequence). The CDR3 length is 16 residues. J lost 2 bases, V lost 7 bases, and 11 bases had no gene match. The CDR3 loop reads CASIERAGAPYNEQFF. CDR3 in DNA: TGTGCCAGCATCGAGAGGGCGGGAGCCCCCTACAATGAGCAGTTCTTC.

This chain connects TRBV4-3 to TRBJ2-1, with TRBD2 identical over 13 bases. This CDR3 comprises 17 residues. Germline CDR1 LGHNA, CDR2 YSLEER. With V trimmed by 0 bases and J by 7 bases, 6 bases remained unmatched. The CDR3 here is CASSQEMGLAGRNEQFF. CDR3 in DNA: TGCGCCAGCAGCCAAGAGATGGGACTAGCGGGACGAAATGAGCAGTTCTTC.

The chain joins TRBV6-1 to TRBJ2-6; D perhaps matches TRBD2 (6 bases). This CDR3 region has 15 residues. Trimming cost V 8 bases and J 2 bases, with 13 bases left between them. Germline V gene sequence: CDR1 MNHNS, CDR2 SASEGT. CDR3 amino acids: CASGEGRTGANVLTF. CDR3 DNA sequence: TGTGCCAGCGGCGAGGGGAGGACTGGGGCCAACGTCCTGACTTTC.

This chain links TRBV27 with TRBJ2-1, with a possible D match to TRBD2 (5 bases). There are 15 residues in the CDR3. Germline CDR1 reads MNHEY; CDR2 reads SMNVEV (reference sequence). V lost 6 bases, J lost 11 bases, and 23 bases lay in between. DNA for the CDR3: TGTGCCAGCAGCCTCCTTTCAGCCGCCGGGAACAAGCAGTTCTTC. Its protein product is CASSLLSAAGNKQFF.

This chain joins TRBV27 and TRBJ2-7; 9 bases align to TRBD1. The CDR3 totals 15 residues. Germline V lookup: CDR1 MNHEY, CDR2 SMNVEV (reference sequence). The junction had 10 bases not matched to a gene; V was cut back by 5 bases and J by 5 bases. The CDR3 spells CASSALQGAKHEQYF. CDR3 DNA: TGTGCCAGCAGTGCCCTACAGGGGGCAAAACACGAGCAGTACTTC.

The chain joins TRBV19 to TRBJ2-3, with D possibly being TRBD2 (7 bases). Between the trimmed V and J ends, which lost 10 bases and 6 bases, there was a span of 17 bases. There are 13 residues in the CDR3. Germline V gives CDR1 LNHDA, CDR2 SQIVND (reference sequence). The CDR3, as DNA: TGTGCCACCACCCCAGGGAGGGGGGATACGCAGTATTTT. It is translated as CATTPGRGDTQYF.

The rearrangement links TRBV28 to TRBJ1-5; a weak D match, TRBD1 (6 bases). Germline loops: CDR1 MDHEN, CDR2 SYDVKM. The V end lost 6 bases, the J end lost 3 bases, and 18 bases lay between the germline ends. This CDR3 is 16 amino acids long. CDR3 region: CASRPNRVGDNQPQHF. The CDR3 DNA sequence: TGTGCCAGCAGACCCAACAGGGTCGGGGACAATCAGCCCCAGCATTTT.

The chain joins TRBV19 to TRBJ2-6, with a weak D call TRBD1 (5 bases). The ends were cut back, 10 bases at V and 0 bases at J, with 16 bases in the middle. The CDR3 spans 16 residues. Germline V gene lookup returns CDR1 LNHDA and CDR2 SQIVND (reference sequence). The CDR3 region is CATQRGSFSGANVLTF. CDR3 coding DNA: TGTGCCACCCAAAGGGGATCCTTCTCTGGGGCCAACGTCCTGACTTTC.

The genes are TRBV7-2 and TRBJ2-3, with a possible D match to TRBD2 (5 bases). The V gene lost 4 bases and the J gene lost 7 bases, with 18 bases spanning the gap. This CDR3 spans 15 amino acids. Germline V gene lookup returns CDR1 SGHTA and CDR2 FQGNSA. CDR3: CASSSPGSSINTQYF. Here the CDR3 DNA reads TGTGCCAGCAGCTCGCCGGGATCTTCCATAAATACGCAGTATTTT.

This chain connects TRBV9 to TRBJ2-7; 7 bases map to TRBD2. The ends lost 5 bases at V and 6 bases at J; junction bases unmatched: 11. The V gene's germline CDR1 is SGDLS and CDR2 YYNGEE. The CDR3 runs to 14 residues. The CDR3, as DNA: TGTGCCAGCAGTCTAGCGGATACCCCCTCCGAGCAGTACTTC. Protein product: CASSLADTPSEQYF.

The chain combines TRBV28 with TRBJ2-7; 7 bases are a match to TRBD1. With 3 bases clipped from V and 0 bases from J, the junction kept 5 bases outside the gene matches. CDR1 MDHEN and CDR2 SYDVKM come from the germline V gene. This CDR3 is 15 amino acids long. The CDR3 sequence: CASSFRGLSSYEQYF. In DNA form, the CDR3 reads TGTGCCAGCAGTTTTAGGGGGCTGAGCTCCTACGAGCAGTACTTC.

The chain couples TRBV7-8 to TRBJ2-1; weak D call: TRBD2 (6 bases). V lost 5 bases, J lost 12 bases, and 14 bases lay in between. CDR3 length: 12 amino acids. Germline lookup yields CDR1 SGHVS and CDR2 FQNEAQ. The CDR3: CASSASSVGQFF. In DNA, the CDR3 is TGTGCCAGCAGCGCCTCTAGCGTCGGGCAGTTCTTC.

The chain has TRBV4-1 and TRBJ1-1; 7 bases line up with TRBD1. Germline V gives CDR1 MGHRA, CDR2 YSYEKL. V lost 1 base and J lost 0; bases outside the gene matches: 8. This CDR3 has 17 residues. CDR3 bases: TGCGCCAGCAGCCAAGGATGGGAGACAGGGATGAACACTGAAGCTTTCTTT. Translated, it gives CASSQGWETGMNTEAFF.

The chain recombines TRBV2 with TRBJ2-7, with 11 bases aligning to TRBD2. V was pared by 2 bases and J by 2 bases, with 2 bases of the junction left unmatched. The germline gives CDR1 SNHLY, CDR2 FYNNEI. This CDR3 is 15 amino acids long. CDR3 sequence: CASSERTSGPYEQYF. CDR3 coding DNA: TGTGCCAGCAGTGAACGGACTAGCGGGCCCTACGAGCAGTACTTC.

The chain is built from TRBV19 and TRBJ2-7, with TRBD2 identical over 11 bases. The CDR3 loop spans 14 amino acids. V gave up 3 bases and J gave up 6 bases; unmatched junction bases: 4. The germline gives CDR1 LNHDA, CDR2 SQIVND (reference sequence). The CDR3 sequence: CASSMTSGNSEQYF. As DNA, the CDR3 is TGTGCCAGTAGTATGACTAGCGGGAATTCCGAGCAGTACTTC.

The gene calls are TRBV7-9 and TRBJ1-1; D is perhaps TRBD1 (5 bases). The ends were cut back, 6 bases at V and 1 base at J, with 18 bases in the middle. Germline values: CDR1 SEHNR, CDR2 FQNEAQ (reference sequence). The CDR3 is 16 amino acids. DNA of the CDR3: TGTGCCAGCAGATTGCCCTTACAGGAGACGAACACTGAAGCTTTCTTT. Its translation is CASRLPLQETNTEAFF.

The rearrangement links TRBV11-2 to TRBJ1-1; unclear D gene. Germline CDR1 reads SGHAT; CDR2 reads FQNNGV. This CDR3 has 13 amino acids. The germline V and J ends were trimmed by 3 bases and 3 bases, with 8 bases remaining between them. The CDR3 region is CASSFAGDTEAFF. The DNA for the CDR3 is TGTGCCAGCAGCTTCGCGGGTGACACTGAAGCTTTCTTT.

This chain joins TRBV7-2 and TRBJ2-7; TRBD2 might be the D (5 bases). Trimming removed 1 base from V and 5 bases from J, with 12 bases in between. CDR3 length: 14 residues. In germline, CDR1 is SGHTA, CDR2 FQGNSA. As DNA, the CDR3 is TGTGCCAGCAGCTTAGATCCGGGGTCCCACGAGCAGTACTTC. Residues: CASSLDPGSHEQYF.

The chain employs TRBV4-2 and TRBJ2-5; TRBD2 agrees at 9 bases. The closer fit of TRBJ2-7 to the DNA end suggests the J call may be wrong. The germline gives CDR1 LGHNA, CDR2 YNFKEQ. The CDR3 is made up of 16 amino acids. The CDR3 spells CASSQRLADSSYEQYF. The CDR3 DNA reads as TGTGCCAGCAGCCAACGACTAGCGGATAGCTCCTACGAGCAGTACTTC.

The chain employs TRBV7-7 and TRBJ2-5, with 11 bases lining up with TRBD2. Germline CDR1 SSHAT, CDR2 FNYEAQ (reference sequence). The CDR3 has 18 residues. With V trimmed by 2 bases and J by 0 bases, 8 bases remained unmatched. The CDR3 region is CASSLFLAGGAYQETQYF. CDR3 nucleotides: TGTGCCAGCAGCTTATTCCTAGCGGGAGGCGCCTACCAAGAGACCCAGTACTTC.

The V and J genes are TRBV5-1 and TRBJ1-1; 10 bases map to TRBD1. Germline V lookup: CDR1 SGHRS, CDR2 YFSETQ. Trimming at V came to 5 bases and at J to 7 bases, leaving 8 bases not matched to a gene. This CDR3 region has 14 residues. The CDR3 loop reads CASSTPGQGSEAFF. CDR3 DNA: TGCGCCAGCAGTACCCCGGGACAGGGGAGTGAAGCTTTCTTT.

The chain couples TRBV27 to TRBJ2-7; 15 bases are a match to TRBD2. The V gene's germline CDR1 is MNHEY and CDR2 SMNVEV (reference sequence). V was clipped by 10 bases and J by 5 bases; unmatched bases: 15. The CDR3 length is 17 residues. The CDR3 DNA follows: TGTGCCACCCACCCCGGGACTAGCGGGAGGTTCGGGAACGAGCAGTACTTC. This codes for CATHPGTSGRFGNEQYF.

The chain is built from TRBV21-1 and TRBJ2-4; TRBD2, as called in the table, went unchecked against the DNA. TRBV21-1 is noted as a pseudogene. This CDR3 is built from 19 residues. This CDR3 is CASSNLGTSGRGDKNIQYF. As DNA, the CDR3 is TGTGCCAGCAGCAATCTCGGGACTAGCGGGAGAGGGGACAAAAACATTCAGTACTTC.

The chain recombines TRBV7-8 with TRBJ1-1, with D perhaps matching TRBD1 (5 bases). CDR3 size: 15 residues. Looked up from germline, CDR1 is SGHVS and CDR2 is FQNEAQ. The germline V and J ends were trimmed by 2 bases and 0 bases, with 10 bases remaining between them. The CDR3 DNA reads TGTGCCAGCAGCTTACGAGGACACCTGAACACTGAAGCTTTCTTT. This codes for CASSLRGHLNTEAFF.

This rearrangement joins TRBV5-1 to TRBJ1-1; 10 nucleotides match TRBD1. Germline V gene lookup returns CDR1 SGHRS and CDR2 YFSETQ. The CDR3 totals 15 residues. Trimming cost V 4 bases and J 3 bases; bases outside gene matches: 6. The CDR3 sequence is CASSVDRGRDTEAFF. The CDR3 DNA follows: TGCGCCAGCAGCGTTGACAGGGGGCGCGACACTGAAGCTTTCTTT.

This chain uses TRBV6-6 with TRBJ2-2; 9 bases agree with TRBD1. This CDR3 spans 16 amino acids. Per the germline V gene, CDR1 is MNHNY and CDR2 is SVGAGI (reference sequence). Germline trimming cut 7 bases from V and 4 bases from J; bases unmatched to any gene: 10. In DNA, the CDR3 is TGTGCCAGCACCCCTGGGACAGGGTCACGCACCGGGGAGCTGTTTTTT. It encodes CASTPGTGSRTGELFF.

The chain couples TRBV7-6 to TRBJ2-7, with D possibly TRBD2 on 6 matching bases. The germline V gene has CDR1 SGHVS and CDR2 FNYEAQ. This CDR3 is built from 14 residues. Trimming stripped 5 bases from V and 6 bases from J, with 17 bases between. The CDR3 region has the DNA TGTGCCAGCAGCCCTTCCTGGGGGGACGGCGAGCAGTACTTC. Translation gives CASSPSWGDGEQYF.